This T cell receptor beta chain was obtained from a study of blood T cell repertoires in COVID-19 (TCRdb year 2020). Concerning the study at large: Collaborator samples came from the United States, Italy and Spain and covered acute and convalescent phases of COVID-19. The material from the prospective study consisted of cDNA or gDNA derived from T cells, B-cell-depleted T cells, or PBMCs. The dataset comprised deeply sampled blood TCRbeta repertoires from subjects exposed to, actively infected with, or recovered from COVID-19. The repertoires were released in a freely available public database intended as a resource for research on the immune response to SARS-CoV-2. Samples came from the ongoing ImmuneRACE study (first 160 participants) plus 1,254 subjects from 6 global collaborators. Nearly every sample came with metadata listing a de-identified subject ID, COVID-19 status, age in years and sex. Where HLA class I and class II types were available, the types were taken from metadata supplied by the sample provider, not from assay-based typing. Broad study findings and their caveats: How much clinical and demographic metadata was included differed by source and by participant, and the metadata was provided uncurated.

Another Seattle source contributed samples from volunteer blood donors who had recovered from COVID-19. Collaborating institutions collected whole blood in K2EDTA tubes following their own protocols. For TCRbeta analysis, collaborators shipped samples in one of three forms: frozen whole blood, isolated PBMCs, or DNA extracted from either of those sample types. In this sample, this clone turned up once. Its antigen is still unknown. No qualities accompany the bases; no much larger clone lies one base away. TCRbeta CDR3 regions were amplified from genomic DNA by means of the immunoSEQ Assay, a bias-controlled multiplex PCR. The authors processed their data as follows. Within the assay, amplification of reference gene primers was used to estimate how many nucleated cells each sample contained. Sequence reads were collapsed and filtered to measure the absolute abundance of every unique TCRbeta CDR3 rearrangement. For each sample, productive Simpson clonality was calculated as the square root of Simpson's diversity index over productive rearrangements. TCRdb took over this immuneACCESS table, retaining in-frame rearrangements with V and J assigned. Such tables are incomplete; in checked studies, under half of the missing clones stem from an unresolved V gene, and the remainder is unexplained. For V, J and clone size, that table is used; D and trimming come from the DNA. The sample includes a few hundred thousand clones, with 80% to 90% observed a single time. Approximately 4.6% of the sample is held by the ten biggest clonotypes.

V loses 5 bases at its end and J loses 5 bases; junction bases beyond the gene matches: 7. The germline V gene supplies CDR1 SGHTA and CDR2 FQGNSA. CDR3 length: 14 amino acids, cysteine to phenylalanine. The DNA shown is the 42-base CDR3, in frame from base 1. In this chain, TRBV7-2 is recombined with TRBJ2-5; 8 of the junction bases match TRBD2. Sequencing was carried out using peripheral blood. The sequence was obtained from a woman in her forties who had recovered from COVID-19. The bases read TGTGCCAGCAGCGCGCGACTAGCGAGGGAGACCCAGTACTTC. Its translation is CASSARLARETQYF. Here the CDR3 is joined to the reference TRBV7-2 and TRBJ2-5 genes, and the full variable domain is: GAGVSQSPSNKVTEKGKDVELRCDPISGHTALYWYRQSLGQGLEFLIYFQGNSAPDKSGLPSDRFSAERTGGSVSTLTIQRTQQEDSAVYLCASSARLARETQYFGPGTRLLVL.